The 16 T cell receptor beta chains listed next were all sequenced from one sample in a study of blood T cell repertoires in COVID-19 (dated by TCRdb to 2019 to 2021). Receptor libraries were prepared by the immunoSEQ multiplex PCR assay. As stored in TCRdb, this immuneACCESS dataset retains in-frame rearrangements with V and J assigned. A fraction of the clones does not appear; measured against another copy, unresolved V genes explain less than half of the discrepancy, and the remainder lacks a known reason. The table for this sample lists fewer than 300,000 clones; approximately 81% of them were counted only once. The ten largest clonotypes hold roughly 3.1% of the sample. Sequencing was performed on peripheral blood. All receptors come from a woman aged 18-35 years with acute or convalescent COVID-19.

V and J are TRBV27 and TRBJ2-3, with D possibly matching TRBD1 (6 bases). CDR1 is MNHEY and CDR2 is SMNVEV in the germline V gene (reference sequence). The CDR3 has 14 amino acids. V was shortened by 4 bases and J by 6 bases, with 14 bases between the two germline ends. DNA for the CDR3: TGTGCCAGCAGTTCAGGGCAGGGGTGGGATACGCAGTATTTT. Its protein is CASSSGQGWDTQYF.

The chain couples TRBV24-1 to TRBJ2-7; TRBD2 aligns across 11 bases. Germline CDR1 is KGHDR and CDR2 is SFDVKD. V was clipped by 2 bases and J by 2 bases; unmatched bases: 4. The CDR3 length is 16 residues. The CDR3 loop reads CATSDWTSGSTYEQYF. CDR3 nucleotides: TGTGCCACCAGTGATTGGACTAGCGGGTCGACCTACGAGCAGTACTTC.

The chain couples TRBV2 to TRBJ2-3, with 8 nucleotides matching TRBD1. Germline CDR1 SNHLY, CDR2 FYNNEI. J lost 3 bases, V lost 1 base, and 3 bases had no gene match. The CDR3 is made up of 15 amino acids. The CDR3 spells CASSEGRGHTDTQYF. DNA for the CDR3: TGTGCCAGCAGTGAAGGCAGGGGGCATACAGATACGCAGTATTTT. The full variable domain, completed using reference TRBV2 and TRBJ2-3, is EPEVTQTPSHQVTQMGQEVILRCVPISNHLYFYWYRQILGQKVEFLVSFYNNEISEKSEIFDDQFSVERPDGSNFTLKIRSTKLEDSAMYFCASSEGRGHTDTQYFGPGTRLTVL.

This sequence joins TRBV7-9 and TRBJ2-2; 10 bases are a match to TRBD2. V trimming: 3 bases; J trimming: 3 bases; junction bases outside the gene matches: 7. The CDR3 has 17 amino acids. Germline CDR1 reads SEHNR; CDR2 reads FQNEAQ (reference sequence). The CDR3 region has the DNA TGTGCCAGCAGCTTCCCTAGCGGGAGTACGTACACCGGGGAGCTGTTTTTT. Translating gives CASSFPSGSTYTGELFF.

This clone has just a few counts. The chain employs TRBV5-6 and TRBJ2-7, with 8 positions matching TRBD1. The V gene end was trimmed by 4 bases and the J gene end by 5 bases; junction bases not matched to a gene: 8. CDR1 and CDR2 (germline): SGHDT, YYEEEE. This CDR3 spans 14 amino acids. The DNA for the CDR3 is TGTGCCAGCAGCCTTATCGGGACAGGAAACGAGCAGTACTTC. As protein: CASSLIGTGNEQYF.

The CDR3 spells CASSQDSSRGGHEQYF. The CDR3 DNA reads as TGTGCCAGCAGCCAAGATTCCAGCAGGGGCGGCCACGAGCAGTACTTC. This rearrangement joins TRBV4-2 to TRBJ2-7, with D tentatively TRBD1 (6 bases). The CDR3 consists of 16 residues. Germline CDR1 and CDR2: LGHNA and YNFKEQ. Trimming took off 0 bases at V and 5 bases at J, with 17 bases between the two ends.

The V and J genes are TRBV4-3 and TRBJ2-7; D is ambiguous. CDR1 and CDR2 (germline): LGHNA, YSLEER. Trimming pared 0 bases from V and 3 bases from J, leaving 9 bases between. The CDR3 runs 14 residues. CDR3 DNA sequence: TGCGCCAGCAGCCAAGATCTGTACAACTACGAGCAGTACTTC. This encodes CASSQDLYNYEQYF.

The chain links TRBV11-2 to TRBJ2-1; D might be TRBD2 (5 bases). Trimming pared 1 base from V and 7 bases from J, leaving 14 bases between. The CDR3 has 15 residues. Germline lookup yields CDR1 SGHAT and CDR2 FQNNGV. In DNA form, the CDR3 reads TGTGCCAGCAGCTTAGCCCCCGGGCCGGGGAATGAGCAGTTCTTC. The encoded protein is CASSLAPGPGNEQFF.

This chain uses TRBV9 with TRBJ1-2; 7 nucleotides match TRBD1. Germline V gives CDR1 SGDLS, CDR2 YYNGEE. The trim removed 3 bases at V and 7 bases at J, leaving 9 bases unmatched. The CDR3 extends over 14 amino acids. The CDR3 sequence: CASSASGTDGGYTF. The CDR3 coding sequence is TGTGCCAGCAGCGCCTCCGGGACAGATGGTGGCTACACCTTC.

The genes are TRBV19 and TRBJ1-1, with TRBD1 matching over 12 bases. Germline V lookup: CDR1 LNHDA, CDR2 SQIVND (reference sequence). This CDR3 comprises 14 residues. The V gene end was trimmed by 5 bases and the J gene end by 5 bases; junction bases not matched to a gene: 3. Here the CDR3 reads CASSWDRGLTEAFF. The CDR3 region has the DNA TGTGCCAGTAGTTGGGACAGGGGGCTAACTGAAGCTTTCTTT.

J is TRBJ1-2 and V is TRBV18, with D possibly TRBD1 on 5 matching bases. Germline V gene data show CDR1 as KGHSH and CDR2 as LQKENI. The CDR3 extends over 17 amino acids. Trimming stripped 4 bases from V and 1 base from J, with 19 bases between. The CDR3 bases are TGTGCCAGCTCACAAACCGGTCAGGGATTAAATAACTATGGCTACACCTTC. Protein sequence: CASSQTGQGLNNYGYTF.

This chain's CDR3 is CASSPVANSRATGELFF. In DNA, the CDR3 is TGTGCCAGCTCACCAGTCGCGAACAGCAGGGCAACCGGGGAGCTGTTTTTT. This chain connects TRBV18 to TRBJ2-2; D possibly corresponds to TRBD1 (5 bases). V gave up 2 bases and J gave up 5 bases, with 18 bases separating them. Germline CDR1 and CDR2: KGHSH and LQKENI. There are 17 residues in the CDR3.

This rearrangement joins TRBV25-1 to TRBJ1-2; D is unresolved. Germline CDR1 and CDR2: MGHDK and SYGVNS. Trimming took off 4 bases at V and 4 bases at J, with 13 bases between the two ends. This CDR3 spans 14 amino acids. The CDR3 spells CASSATSVTYGYTF. CDR3 coding DNA: TGTGCCAGCAGTGCTACCTCGGTAACCTATGGCTACACCTTC.

The J gene is TRBJ1-5, the V gene TRBV7-9; 7 bases are a match to TRBD1. The germline V gene has CDR1 SEHNR and CDR2 FQNEAQ (reference sequence). The V gene end was trimmed by 5 bases and the J gene end by 6 bases; junction bases not matched to a gene: 7. This CDR3 region has 14 residues. CDR3 sequence reads: CASSQGGRAQPQHF. CDR3 coding DNA: TGTGCCAGCAGCCAGGGGGGCAGGGCTCAGCCCCAGCATTTT.

The table lists this clone with a few counts. The chain couples TRBV24-1 to TRBJ2-1, with TRBD2 matching 13 bases. This CDR3 spans 16 amino acids. V lost 0 bases, J lost 8 bases, and 3 bases stayed unmatched. Germline values: CDR1 KGHDR, CDR2 SFDVKD. DNA for the CDR3: TGTGCCACCAGTGATTTGACTAGCGGGAGGGGCTATGAGCAGTTCTTC. Protein sequence: CATSDLTSGRGYEQFF.

The chain uses TRBV5-1 and TRBJ2-1; possibly TRBD2 for D (5 bases). The CDR3 consists of 17 residues. Germline lookup yields CDR1 SGHRS and CDR2 YFSETQ. V lost 1 base, J lost 3 bases, and 17 bases lay in between. The CDR3 region is CASSLSRTGKIYNEQFF. CDR3 nucleotides: TGCGCCAGCAGCTTGTCGCGGACGGGAAAGATCTACAATGAGCAGTTCTTC.